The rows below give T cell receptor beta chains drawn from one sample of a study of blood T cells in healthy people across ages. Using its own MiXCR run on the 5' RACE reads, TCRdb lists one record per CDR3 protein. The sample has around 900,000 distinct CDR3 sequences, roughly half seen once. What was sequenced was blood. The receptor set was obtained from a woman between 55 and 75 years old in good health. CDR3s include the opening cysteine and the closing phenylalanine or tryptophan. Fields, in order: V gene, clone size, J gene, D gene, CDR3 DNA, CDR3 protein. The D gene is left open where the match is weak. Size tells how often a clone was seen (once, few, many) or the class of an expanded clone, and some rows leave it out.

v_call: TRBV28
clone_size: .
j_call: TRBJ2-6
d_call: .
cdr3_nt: TGTGCCAGCACGGGAACAGGCTCTGGGGCCAACGTCCTGACTTTC
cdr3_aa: CASTGTGSGANVLTF

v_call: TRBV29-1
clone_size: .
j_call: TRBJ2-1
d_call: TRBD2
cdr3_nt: TGCAGCGTTGAATGGCTAGCGGGAGTGGGGGATAATGAGCAGTTCTTC
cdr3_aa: CSVEWLAGVGDNEQFF

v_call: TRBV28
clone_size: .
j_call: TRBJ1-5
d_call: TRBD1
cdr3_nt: TGTGCCAGCAGTATAGGGAACAGGGGATTGCCCCAGCATTTT
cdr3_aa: CASSIGNRGLPQHF

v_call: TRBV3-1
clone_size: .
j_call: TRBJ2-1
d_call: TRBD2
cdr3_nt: TGTGCCAGCAGCCCCGGGACTAGCGGGAGGTTAAACAATGAGCAGTTCTTC
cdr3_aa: CASSPGTSGRLNNEQFF

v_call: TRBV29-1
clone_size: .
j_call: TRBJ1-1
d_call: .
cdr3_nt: TGCAGCGTTTCGAGGGGTTGGGAGAACACTGAAGCTTTCTTT
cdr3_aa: CSVSRGWENTEAFF

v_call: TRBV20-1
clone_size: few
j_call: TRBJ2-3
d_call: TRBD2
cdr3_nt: TGCAGTGCTAGAGGCTGGACTAGCGGGAATGGGGATACGCAGTATTTT
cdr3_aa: CSARGWTSGNGDTQYF

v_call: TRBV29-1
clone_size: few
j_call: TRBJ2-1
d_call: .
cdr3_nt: TGCAGCGTCAAGGAGGGGTACGAGCAGTTCTTC
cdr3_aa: CSVKEGYEQFF

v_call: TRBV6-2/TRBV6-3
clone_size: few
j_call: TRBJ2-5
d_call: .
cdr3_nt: TGTGCCAGCAGTCAGACTAGTCATACCCAAGAGACCCAGTACTTC
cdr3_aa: CASSQTSHTQETQYF

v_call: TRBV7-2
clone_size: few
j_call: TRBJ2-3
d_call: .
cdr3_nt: TGTGCCAGCAGCTACAACCGGGATACGCAGTATTTT
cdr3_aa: CASSYNRDTQYF

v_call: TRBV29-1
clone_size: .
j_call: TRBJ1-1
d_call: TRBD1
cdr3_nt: TGCAGCGTCTCCCGGGGGGGACAGAACTATGCTTTCTTT
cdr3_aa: CSVSRGGQNYAFF

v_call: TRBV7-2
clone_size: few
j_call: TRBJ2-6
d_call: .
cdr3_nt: TGTGCCAGCAGCTTTAACTCTGGGGCCAACGTCCTGACTTTC
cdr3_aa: CASSFNSGANVLTF

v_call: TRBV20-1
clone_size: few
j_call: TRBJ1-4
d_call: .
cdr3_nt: TGCAGTGCTAGAGAACAGGAGGGGGTGAATGAAAAACTGTTTTTT
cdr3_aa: CSAREQEGVNEKLFF

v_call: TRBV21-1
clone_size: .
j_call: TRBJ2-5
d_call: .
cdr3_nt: TGTGCCAGCAGCAACTGGGTACGGGACAGGGGTGGAGAGACCCAGTACTTC
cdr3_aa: CASSNWVRDRGGETQYF

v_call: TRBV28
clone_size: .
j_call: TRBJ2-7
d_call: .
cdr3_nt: TGTGTCAGCAGTTTGGGTCCGATCTACGAGCAGTACTTC
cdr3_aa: CVSSLGPIYEQYF

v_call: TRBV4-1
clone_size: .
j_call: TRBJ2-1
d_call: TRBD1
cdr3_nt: TGCGCCAGCAGGACCCCGGGACAGGGGAATGAGCAGTTCTTC
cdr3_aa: CASRTPGQGNEQFF

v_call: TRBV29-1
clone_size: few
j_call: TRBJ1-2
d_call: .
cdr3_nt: TGCAGCGTTGCGAATTCTAACTATGGCTACACCTTC
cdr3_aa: CSVANSNYGYTF

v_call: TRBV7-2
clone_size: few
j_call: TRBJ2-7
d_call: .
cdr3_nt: TGTGCCAGCAGCCCCTCTAGCGATCCCTACGAGCAGTACTTC
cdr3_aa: CASSPSSDPYEQYF

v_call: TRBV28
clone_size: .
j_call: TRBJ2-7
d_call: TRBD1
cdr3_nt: TGTGCCAGCAGAACCGGGACAGCCTACGAGCAGTACTTC
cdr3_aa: CASRTGTAYEQYF

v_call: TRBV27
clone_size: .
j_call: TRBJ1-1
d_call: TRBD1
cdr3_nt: TGTGCCAGCAGTTCAACCAGGGGGCTGGTCACTGAAGCTTTCTTT
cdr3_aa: CASSSTRGLVTEAFF

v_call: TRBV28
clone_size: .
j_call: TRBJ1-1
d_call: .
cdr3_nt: TGTGCCAGCAGTTTGGTTTTCGAGGCTGGTGAAGCTTTCTTT
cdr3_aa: CASSLVFEAGEAFF

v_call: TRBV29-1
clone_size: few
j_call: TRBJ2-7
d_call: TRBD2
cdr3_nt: TGCAGCGCCGCCCGGACTAGCGCGCCCTACGAGCAGTACTTC
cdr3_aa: CSAARTSAPYEQYF

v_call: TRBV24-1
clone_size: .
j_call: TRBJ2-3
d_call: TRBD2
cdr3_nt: TGTGCCACCAGGGCTAGCGGGAGAACAGATACGCAGTATTTT
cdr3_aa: CATRASGRTDTQYF

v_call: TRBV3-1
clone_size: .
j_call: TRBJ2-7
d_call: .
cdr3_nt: TGTGCCAGCAGCCAAGCTGTCGTCAGCTCCTACGAGCAGTACTTC
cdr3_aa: CASSQAVVSSYEQYF

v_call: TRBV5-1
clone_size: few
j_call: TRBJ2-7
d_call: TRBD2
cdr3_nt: TGCGCCAGCAGCTTCAGCGGGGAGACCTACGAGCAGTACTTC
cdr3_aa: CASSFSGETYEQYF

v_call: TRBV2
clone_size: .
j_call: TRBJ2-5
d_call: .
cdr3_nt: TGTGCCAGCAGTGAAGCGAGAGGACAAGAGACCCAGTACTTC
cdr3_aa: CASSEARGQETQYF

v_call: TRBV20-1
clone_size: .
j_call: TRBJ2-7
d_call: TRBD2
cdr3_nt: TGCAGTGCTATAACCCTAGCGGGAGGGTACAATGAGCAGTACTTC
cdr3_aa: CSAITLAGGYNEQYF

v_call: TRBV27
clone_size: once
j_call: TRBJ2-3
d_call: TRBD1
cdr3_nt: TGTGCCAGCAGTTGGCCAGGGGGTGAAGGCACAGATACGCAGTATTTT
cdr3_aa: CASSWPGGEGTDTQYF

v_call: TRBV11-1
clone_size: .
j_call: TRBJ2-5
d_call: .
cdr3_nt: TGTGCCAGCAGCTTGGGAAAGGACAGACGATTGGGGACCCAGTACTTC
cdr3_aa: CASSLGKDRRLGTQYF

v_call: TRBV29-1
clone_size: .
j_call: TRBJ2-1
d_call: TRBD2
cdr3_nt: TGCAGCGTTGAAGCGACTAGCAGCGGTGAGCAGTTCTTC
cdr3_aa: CSVEATSSGEQFF

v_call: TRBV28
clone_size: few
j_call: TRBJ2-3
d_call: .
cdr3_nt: TGTGCCAGCAGCCCCCGGGCCCTGGGGTATACGCAGTATTTT
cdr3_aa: CASSPRALGYTQYF

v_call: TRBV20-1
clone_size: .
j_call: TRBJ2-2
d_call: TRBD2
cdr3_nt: TGCAGTGCTAGAGATTCGGCGGGAGTGAGAACCGGGGAGCTGTTTTTT
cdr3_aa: CSARDSAGVRTGELFF

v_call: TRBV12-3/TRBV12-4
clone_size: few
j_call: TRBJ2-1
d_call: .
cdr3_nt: TGTGCCAGCAGTTTAATCGCGGGGACTTACAATGAGCAGTTCTTC
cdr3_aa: CASSLIAGTYNEQFF

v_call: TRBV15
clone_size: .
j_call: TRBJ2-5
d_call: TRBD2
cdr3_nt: TGTGCCACCAGCAGAGGTTCCCTCGGGGGGTACCAAGAGACCCAGTACTTC
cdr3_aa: CATSRGSLGGYQETQYF

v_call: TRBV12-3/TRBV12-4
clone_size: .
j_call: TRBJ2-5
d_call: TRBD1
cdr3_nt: TGTGCCAGCAGACAGGGGGCGCAGGAGACCCAGTACTTC
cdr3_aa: CASRQGAQETQYF

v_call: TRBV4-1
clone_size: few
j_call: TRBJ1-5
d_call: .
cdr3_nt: TGCGCCAGCAGCCAAGAGGGGGTAAGGCAGCCCCAGCATTTT
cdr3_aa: CASSQEGVRQPQHF

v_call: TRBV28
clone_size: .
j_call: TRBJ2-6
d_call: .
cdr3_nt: TGTGCCAGCACCAGCAGGGCTGGGGCCAACGTCCTGACTTTC
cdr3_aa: CASTSRAGANVLTF

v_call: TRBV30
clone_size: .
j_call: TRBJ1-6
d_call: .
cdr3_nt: TGTGCCTGGGGGGCGACTGCGTCACCCCTCCACTTT
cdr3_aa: CAWGATASPLHF

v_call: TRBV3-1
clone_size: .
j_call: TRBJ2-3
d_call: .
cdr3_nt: TGTGCCAGCAGCCAGCCTAGGACAGTAACAGATACGCAGTATTTT
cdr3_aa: CASSQPRTVTDTQYF

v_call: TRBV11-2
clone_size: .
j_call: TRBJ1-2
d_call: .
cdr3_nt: TGTGCCAGCAGCTTAGCAGGGACGGCGAATCGAGGCTACACCTTC
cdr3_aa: CASSLAGTANRGYTF

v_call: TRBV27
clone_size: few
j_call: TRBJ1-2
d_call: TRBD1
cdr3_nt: TGTGCCAGCAGTAACCGGGACAGACTTTGTGGCTACACCTTC
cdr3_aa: CASSNRDRLCGYTF

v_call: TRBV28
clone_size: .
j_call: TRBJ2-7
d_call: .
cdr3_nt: TGTGCCAGCAGCCGTACTAGCTTCCCCTACGAGCAGTACTTC
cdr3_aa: CASSRTSFPYEQYF

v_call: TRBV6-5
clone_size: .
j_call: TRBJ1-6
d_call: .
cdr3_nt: TGTGCCAGCAGTTCCCGGGGAAGAGAATCACCCCTCCACTTT
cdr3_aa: CASSSRGRESPLHF

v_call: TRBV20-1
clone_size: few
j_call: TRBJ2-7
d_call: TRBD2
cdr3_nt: TGCAGTGCTACGCCGGGACTAGCGGGAGGACGCTACGAGCAGTACTTC
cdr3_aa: CSATPGLAGGRYEQYF

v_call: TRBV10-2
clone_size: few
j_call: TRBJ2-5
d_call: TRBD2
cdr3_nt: TGCGCCAGCAGTTCCGGACTAGCGGGGGTGGTGACCCAGTACTTC
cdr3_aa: CASSSGLAGVVTQYF

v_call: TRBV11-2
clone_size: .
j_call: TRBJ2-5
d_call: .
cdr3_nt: TGTGCCAGCAGCTTAGGATCTAGCTATCAGACCCAGTACTTC
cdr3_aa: CASSLGSSYQTQYF

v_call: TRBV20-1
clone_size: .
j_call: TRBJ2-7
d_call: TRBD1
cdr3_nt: TGCAGTGCTACTCTAGCAGGGGGTTTAGGGGCCGAGCAGTACTTC
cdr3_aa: CSATLAGGLGAEQYF

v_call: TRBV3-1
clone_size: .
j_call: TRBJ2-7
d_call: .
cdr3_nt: TGTGCCAGCAGCCAATTACCGGGACAACCGAGCTCCTACGAGCAGTACTTC
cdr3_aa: CASSQLPGQPSSYEQYF

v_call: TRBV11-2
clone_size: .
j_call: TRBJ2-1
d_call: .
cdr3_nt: TGTGCCAGCAGCTTAGAAGCGGCCACCTACAATGAGCAGTTCTTC
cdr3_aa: CASSLEAATYNEQFF

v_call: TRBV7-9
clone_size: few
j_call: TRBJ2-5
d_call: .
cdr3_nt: TGTGCCAGCAGCTTGGATGGAACGGGGAAGACCCAGTACTTC
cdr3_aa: CASSLDGTGKTQYF

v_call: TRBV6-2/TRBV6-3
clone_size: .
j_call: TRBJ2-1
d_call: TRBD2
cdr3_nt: TGTGCCAGCAGTTACTCTAGCGGGAGGGCTTTGAATGAGCAGTTCTTC
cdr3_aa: CASSYSSGRALNEQFF

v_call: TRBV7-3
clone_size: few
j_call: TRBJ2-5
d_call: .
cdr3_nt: TGTGCCAGCAGCTTAACTCCGGGCCAAGAGACCCAGTACTTC
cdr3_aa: CASSLTPGQETQYF

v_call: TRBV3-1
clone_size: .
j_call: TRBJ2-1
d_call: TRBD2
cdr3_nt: TGTGCCAGCAGCCGCGACTGGGCGGGAGTAAATGAGCAGTTCTTC
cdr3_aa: CASSRDWAGVNEQFF

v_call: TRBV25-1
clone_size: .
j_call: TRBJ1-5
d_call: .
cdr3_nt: TGTGCCAGCAGGCAGGGGTACGGCCAGCCCCAGCATTTT
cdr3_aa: CASRQGYGQPQHF

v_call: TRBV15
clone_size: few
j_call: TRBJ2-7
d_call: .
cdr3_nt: TGTGCCACCAGCAGGCGTTACGAGCAGTACTTC
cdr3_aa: CATSRRYEQYF